This T cell receptor beta chain was profiled in a study of T-cell reconstitution after alpha-beta-depleted transplantation in children. General study points: TCRbeta diversity was high at day 60 in some patients (a result of surviving recipient T cells and thymic progenitors). A year had passed since transplant, and T-cell counts and diversity by then came mostly from newly produced T cells.

Unique molecular identifiers were used in preparing the TCRbeta library. TCRdb processed the PCR reads anew with MiXCR; each CDR3 protein has one entry. Of hundreds of thousands of distinct CDR3 sequences in the sample, under 20% were seen once. The germline V gene has CDR1 MNHEY and CDR2 SVGEGT. V was shortened by 6 bases and J by 4 bases, with 27 bases between the two germline ends. This CDR3 is built from 18 residues. This clonotype was seen more than once but under ten times. No antigen is known for it. The chain joins TRBV6-2 or TRBV6-3 to TRBJ2-5, with D possibly matching TRBD2 (5 bases). The TCR comes from a male patient aged 2-15 years who had a stem cell transplant for acute lymphoblastic leukemia, so the T cells may come from the graft donor. The sample in question was PBMCs, mostly from graft donor cells, obtained 360 days after TCRalphabeta/CD19-depleted stem cell transplant. CDR3 residues: CASSRGFSGNGVGETQYF. In nucleotides, the CDR3 is TGTGCCAGCAGCCGAGGGTTCTCCGGAAACGGGGTAGGAGAGACCCAGTACTTC.